A selection of T cell receptor beta chains follows, all from one sample in a study of T cells after yellow fever vaccination. TCRdb called the 5' RACE reads again in MiXCR, with one record for every CDR3 protein. The sample yields fewer than 650,000 distinct CDR3 sequences, about a fifth seen once. The sample consisted of PBMCs, taken 20 to 25 days after the first yellow fever vaccination. These receptors were taken from a man between 18 and 29 years old who received the YFV17D yellow fever vaccine. Each CDR3 is given with its conserved first and last residue. D genes are given only for firm matches. The listing skips clone size in some rows; elsewhere it reads once, few, many or a size class.

DNA	CDR3	D	length	V	J	size
TGCGCCAGCAGCCCTACAAAGACTAGCGGAAGTTACAATGAGCAGTTCTTC	CASSPTKTSGSYNEQFF	TRBD2	17	TRBV5-1	TRBJ2-1	few
TGTGCCAGCAGCTCTCTAATGGGACCTTCACGACATCAGCCCCAGCATTTT	CASSSLMGPSRHQPQHF	.	17	TRBV3-1	TRBJ1-5	.
TGTGCCAGCGGGATGACAGCGAAAATCTATGGCTACACCTTC	CASGMTAKIYGYTF	.	14	TRBV5-5	TRBJ1-2	few
TGCAGCGGGTCAGGAGCGACAGATACGCAGTATTTT	CSGSGATDTQYF	.	12	TRBV29-1	TRBJ2-3	few
TGTGCCAGCAGCTTACCTCCGGGGAGCTCTGGAAACACCATATATTTT	CASSLPPGSSGNTIYF	.	16	TRBV7-9	TRBJ1-3	few
TGTGCCAGCAGTTACTCGTCTGCTGGGTATGGCTACACCTTC	CASSYSSAGYGYTF	.	14	TRBV6-5	TRBJ1-2	.
TGTGCCAGCAGCGCCCCCGCGGGTCGGGGCTACACCTTC	CASSAPAGRGYTF	.	13	TRBV12-3/TRBV12-4	TRBJ1-2	.
TGCGCCAGCAGCCAAGAGTTGGTCGCGGGGGGCACCGGGGAGCTGTTTTTT	CASSQELVAGGTGELFF	TRBD2	17	TRBV4-3	TRBJ2-2	few
TGCGCCAGCAGCTTGGCTACCCTGGGCGCTGGGGCCAACGTCCTGACTTTC	CASSLATLGAGANVLTF	.	17	TRBV5-1	TRBJ2-6	.
TGTGCCAGCAGGACAGACGGAAACACCATATATTTT	CASRTDGNTIYF	.	12	TRBV2	TRBJ1-3	few
TGTGCCCGAAAAACGGGGAATGAGCAGTTCTTC	CARKTGNEQFF	.	11	TRBV19	TRBJ2-1	.
TGTGCCAGCAAGCGGGCTGGGACCGGGGAGCTGTTTTTT	CASKRAGTGELFF	.	13	TRBV12-3/TRBV12-4	TRBJ2-2	.